This T cell receptor beta chain was obtained from a study of T cells in Graves' hyperthyroidism and ophthalmopathy. Amplified TCR beta CDR3 regions derived from RNA transcripts. RT-PCR in the first round (using the HTBI primer set) targeted the TCR CDR3. MiXCR, run by TCRdb on the multiplex PCR reads, gives a single entry per CDR3 protein. The sample shows 600,000 to 850,000 distinct CDR3 sequences, approximately 18% of them seen only once. Germline CDR1 is MNHEY and CDR2 is SMNVEV (reference sequence). V was clipped by 5 bases and J by 7 bases, with 12 bases between them. There are 13 residues in the CDR3.

The sample comprised blood. The chain is built from TRBV27 and TRBJ1-5; no firm D call. The source of this sequence is a woman aged 45-65 years with Graves' hyperthyroidism that later progressed to Graves' ophthalmopathy. Here the CDR3 reads CASSGYISQPQHF. In DNA, the CDR3 is TGTGCCAGCAGTGGCTATATTTCCCAGCCCCAGCATTTT.